The 29 T cell receptor beta chains reported below all come from one sample, sequenced in a study of control samples from healthy donors and cancer patients (dated by TCRdb to 2019 to 2021). Libraries were built with the immunoSEQ multiplex PCR assay. TCRdb obtained this table from immuneACCESS and retained in-frame rearrangements with V and J assigned. These tables miss some clones; where compared with another copy, unresolved V genes account for less than half of the shortfall, and the remainder is unexplained. Counted in this sample were 75,000 to 90,000 clones; roughly 86% of them appeared once. The ten top clones hold 20% to 25% of the sample. Specimen: blood. Receptor source: a man younger than 40 in good health.

This chain uses TRBV6-1 with TRBJ1-5, with TRBD1 matching over 8 bases. The CDR3 is 15 residues long. The V and J ends lost 1 base and 7 bases, in that order; junction bases with no gene match: 6. The germline gives CDR1 MNHNS, CDR2 SASEGT. The CDR3 reads CASSEGRTGNQPQHF. The CDR3, as DNA: TGTGCCAGCAGTGAAGGGAGGACAGGGAACCAGCCCCAGCATTTT.

The V and J genes are TRBV5-1 and TRBJ1-4; D may be TRBD1 (5 bases). This CDR3 contains 14 residues. Trimming stripped 4 bases from V and 4 bases from J, with 11 bases between. The V gene's germline CDR1 is SGHRS and CDR2 YFSETQ. The CDR3: CASSPGTSNEKLFF. CDR3 sequence (DNA): TGCGCCAGCAGCCCCGGGACTAGTAATGAAAAACTGTTTTTT. The full variable domain, completed using reference TRBV5-1 and TRBJ1-4, is KAGVTQTPRYLIKTRGQQVTLSCSPISGHRSVSWYQQTPGQGLQFLFEYFSETQRNKGNFPGRFSGRQFSNSRSEMNVSTLELGDSALYLCASSPGTSNEKLFFGSGTQLSVL.

The chain couples TRBV5-1 to TRBJ2-3, with TRBD2 matching 12 bases. This CDR3 is built from 16 residues. Germline V gives CDR1 SGHRS, CDR2 YFSETQ. V dropped 4 bases and J dropped 5; count of bases not matched to a gene: 8. CDR3 in amino acids: CASSTRTSGAKDTQYF. In nucleotides, the CDR3 is TGCGCCAGCAGCACCCGGACTAGCGGGGCGAAAGATACGCAGTATTTT.

This clone turned up a few times. The chain has TRBV19 and TRBJ1-2; 9 nucleotides line up with TRBD1. The CDR3 is 15 residues long. V dropped 4 bases and J dropped 5; count of bases not matched to a gene: 8. CDR1 is LNHDA, CDR2 SQIVND, per germline (reference sequence). CDR3: CASSTGTGQGYGYTF. The CDR3 coding sequence is TGTGCCAGTAGTACGGGGACAGGACAGGGGTATGGCTACACCTTC.

Remarks on this clone: At the DNA level, this CDR3 is encoded by other sequences in the same sample as well. The rearrangement links TRBV18 to TRBJ1-1, with D uncertain. CDR3 length: 13 residues. V lost 1 base and J 3 bases, leaving 6 bases between the germline ends. The V gene's germline CDR1 is KGHSH and CDR2 LQKENI. The CDR3 protein is CASSPRRDTEAFF. The CDR3 nucleotides read TGTGCCAGCTCACCACGGCGGGACACTGAAGCTTTCTTT.

This clone has a single count. The chain has TRBV2 and TRBJ1-6; 9 nucleotides agree with TRBD1. V was clipped by 5 bases and J by 5 bases; unmatched bases: 4. The CDR3 runs 15 residues. The V gene's germline CDR1 is SNHLY and CDR2 FYNNEI. This CDR3 is CASSPRTGDNSPLHF. For the CDR3, the DNA is TGTGCCAGCAGTCCCCGGACAGGGGATAATTCACCCCTCCACTTT.

This clone occurred once. The V and J genes are TRBV5-6 and TRBJ1-2; TRBD1 matches 8 bases. V was clipped by 3 bases and J by 2 bases; unmatched bases: 9. Germline V gene data show CDR1 as SGHDT and CDR2 as YYEEEE. The CDR3 loop spans 16 amino acids. CDR3 loop: CASSSPWTGKNYGYTF. CDR3 nucleotides: TGTGCCAGCAGCTCACCTTGGACAGGGAAGAACTATGGCTACACCTTC.

This chain uses TRBV7-2 with TRBJ1-2; 7 nucleotides line up with TRBD1. Germline CDR1 is SGHTA and CDR2 is FQGNSA. The CDR3 length is 14 residues. V was clipped by 1 base and J by 8 bases; unmatched bases: 7. CDR3 loop: CASSLEGRGAGYTF. The CDR3 DNA follows: TGTGCCAGCAGCTTAGAGGGCAGGGGGGCCGGCTACACCTTC.

This chain joins TRBV18 and TRBJ1-1; D not certain. With 3 bases removed from V and 3 bases from J, the gap between germline ends came to 14 bases. The CDR3 runs to 15 residues. In germline, CDR1 is KGHSH, CDR2 LQKENI. The CDR3 sequence: CASSPPNTGYTEAFF. In DNA, the CDR3 is TGTGCCAGCTCACCTCCAAATACGGGGTACACTGAAGCTTTCTTT. The full variable domain, rest sourced from reference TRBV18 and TRBJ1-1, is NAGVMQNPRHLVRRRGQEARLRCSPMKGHSHVYWYRQLPEEGLKFMVYLQKENIIDESGMPKERFSAEFPKEGPSILRIQQVVRGDSAAYFCASSPPNTGYTEAFFGQGTRLTVV.

The rearrangement uses TRBV29-1 and TRBJ2-7; tentatively, D is TRBD1 or TRBD2 (6 bases each). With 2 bases removed from V and 2 bases from J, the gap between germline ends came to 16 bases. The CDR3 runs 15 residues. The V gene's germline CDR1 is SQVTM and CDR2 ANQGSEA. Here the CDR3 DNA reads TGCAGCGTTGAATCGGGGGCCGGGGTGGCCTACGAGCAGTACTTC. Its protein is CSVESGAGVAYEQYF.

With respect to this clone: A junction end diverges from the germline sequence, so it may reflect a read error. The V gene is TRBV12-3 or TRBV12-4, the J gene TRBJ1-2; no firm D call. The CDR3 sequence is 11 residues long. CDR3 nucleotide sequence: TGTGCCAGCAGTTTTTCCGTAGGTTACGCCTTC. It yields the protein CASSFSVGYAF.

The rearrangement links TRBV25-1 to TRBJ1-3; 7 nucleotides line up with TRBD1. The germline CDR1 and CDR2 sequences are MGHDK and SYGVNS. CDR3 length: 14 residues. Trimming at V came to 6 bases and at J to 5 bases, leaving 7 bases not matched to a gene. The CDR3 sequence: CASSPTGIRNTIYF. CDR3 bases: TGTGCCAGCAGCCCGACAGGGATCAGAAACACCATATATTTT.

The gene calls are TRBV30 and TRBJ1-6; TRBD1 agrees at 10 bases. The germline V gene has CDR1 GTSNPN and CDR2 SVGIG (reference sequence). V lost 4 bases and J lost 11; bases outside the gene matches: 5. CDR3 size: 13 residues. CDR3 sequence reads: CAWMGQGQAPLHF. The CDR3 bases are TGTGCCTGGATGGGACAGGGGCAAGCACCCCTCCACTTT.

This chain uses TRBV3-1 (or the pseudogene TRBV3-2) with TRBJ1-1, with a possible D match to TRBD1 (6 bases). CDR3 length: 13 amino acids. V was trimmed by 1 base and J by 4 bases, leaving 7 bases between them. The germline CDR1 and CDR2 sequences are LGHDT and YNNKEL (reference sequence). DNA for the CDR3: TGTGCCAGCAGCCAAGGAGGGGGCACTGAAGCTTTCTTT. Translating gives CASSQGGGTEAFF.

The V call is TRBV6-1, the J call TRBJ1-2; D perhaps matches TRBD1 (5 bases). The CDR3 has 14 amino acids. V was shortened by 2 bases and J by 4 bases, with 11 bases between the two germline ends. Germline assignment: CDR1 MNHNS and CDR2 SASEGT. For the CDR3, the DNA is TGTGCCAGCAGTGAATGGGGCAGTTTCTATGGCTACACCTTC. It yields the protein CASSEWGSFYGYTF.

This clone is a singleton in its sample. The J gene is TRBJ1-2, the V gene TRBV9; maybe TRBD1 (5 bases). This CDR3 has 16 amino acids. The V gene lost 0 bases and the J gene lost 4 bases, with 16 bases spanning the gap. Germline V CDR1 and CDR2: SGDLS, YYNGEE. CDR3 nucleotides: TGTGCCAGCAGCGTAGCTTGGGAAACAAGGGGCTATGGCTACACCTTC. Translation: CASSVAWETRGYGYTF.

The V call is TRBV7-9, the J call TRBJ1-2; perhaps TRBD1 as D (5 bases). V was cut by 0 bases and J by 8 bases, with 16 bases left in between. CDR1 is SEHNR, CDR2 FQNEAQ, per germline (reference sequence). This CDR3 has 15 amino acids. The CDR3 spells CASSLAYTGGFGYTF. Written as DNA, the CDR3 is TGTGCCAGCAGCTTAGCGTACACAGGCGGATTCGGCTACACCTTC.

V is TRBV6-5 and J is TRBJ1-1; 7 nucleotides line up with TRBD1. J was trimmed by 0 bases and V by 8 bases; bases with no gene match: 9. Germline V gene lookup returns CDR1 MNHEY and CDR2 SVGAGI. This CDR3 is 15 amino acids long. CDR3 DNA: TGTGCCAGCGGTACAATAGGACAGGTGAACACTGAAGCTTTCTTT. It encodes CASGTIGQVNTEAFF.

This chain links TRBV15 with TRBJ2-5, with 15 bases aligning to TRBD2. The CDR3 is 19 residues long. Germline trimming cut 4 bases from V and 3 bases from J; bases unmatched to any gene: 12. CDR1 is LNHNV and CDR2 is YYDKDF in the germline V gene (reference sequence). In nucleotides, the CDR3 is TGTGCCACCAGCACGGAAGGGATAGGACTAGCGGGGGGGAAAGAGACCCAGTACTTC. It specifies CATSTEGIGLAGGKETQYF.

This chain joins TRBV5-1 and TRBJ2-3; 10 bases map to TRBD1. The CDR3 totals 14 residues. Trimming removed 4 bases from V and 4 bases from J; junction bases left unmatched: 3. The germline CDR1 and CDR2 sequences are SGHRS and YFSETQ. CDR3 in DNA: TGCGCCAGCAGCCTCGGACAGGGGGCAGATACGCAGTATTTT. As protein: CASSLGQGADTQYF. Filled out from reference TRBV5-1 and TRBJ2-3, the complete variable domain reads KAGVTQTPRYLIKTRGQQVTLSCSPISGHRSVSWYQQTPGQGLQFLFEYFSETQRNKGNFPGRFSGRQFSNSRSEMNVSTLELGDSALYLCASSLGQGADTQYFGPGTRLTVL.

The chain uses TRBV27 and TRBJ2-7, with 12 bases that match TRBD1. This CDR3 region has 15 residues. Per the germline V gene, CDR1 is MNHEY and CDR2 is SMNVEV (reference sequence). V lost 2 bases and J lost 4; bases outside the gene matches: 3. CDR3 residues: CASSLGGQGAYEQYF. As DNA, the CDR3 is TGTGCCAGCAGTTTAGGGGGACAGGGGGCATACGAGCAGTACTTC.

CDR3 DNA: TGTGCCTGGAGTGTACAGGCCCTTACGGGCTACACCTTC. Translated, it gives CAWSVQALTGYTF. The chain uses TRBV30 and TRBJ1-2, with D possibly matching TRBD1 (5 bases). Germline V gene lookup returns CDR1 GTSNPN and CDR2 SVGIG (reference sequence). V was shortened by 0 bases and J by 8 bases, with 13 bases between the two germline ends. CDR3 length: 13 amino acids.

The chain combines TRBV4-1 with TRBJ2-7, with 8 positions matching TRBD2. Per germline, CDR1 MGHRA and CDR2 YSYEKL. V dropped 0 bases and J dropped 3; count of bases not matched to a gene: 10. This CDR3 is 17 amino acids long. CDR3 in amino acids: CASSQEGQRGGLYEQYF. CDR3 coding DNA: TGCGCCAGCAGCCAAGAAGGTCAACGGGGGGGTCTCTACGAGCAGTACTTC.

This clone was counted a single time. The CDR3 coding sequence is TGTGCCACCAGTGTTCAGGATGAGCAGTTCTTC. It is translated as CATSVQDEQFF. The V call is TRBV24-1, the J call TRBJ2-1; no definite D call. The CDR3 extends over 11 amino acids. Germline V gene sequence: CDR1 KGHDR, CDR2 SFDVKD. Deletions cut 5 bases from V and 8 bases from J, with 6 bases between.

The chain combines TRBV5-6 with TRBJ1-4, with 8 positions matching TRBD1. The CDR3 is 14 residues long. Germline CDR1 SGHDT, CDR2 YYEEEE. V trimming: 4 bases; J trimming: 7 bases; junction bases outside the gene matches: 6. CDR3 region: CASSKDRVGEKLFF. As DNA, the CDR3 is TGTGCCAGCAGCAAGGACAGGGTTGGTGAAAAACTGTTTTTT.

The V and J genes are TRBV29-1 and TRBJ2-3; 9 nucleotides align to TRBD2. CDR1 is SQVTM and CDR2 is ANQGSEA in the germline V gene. This CDR3 comprises 13 residues. CDR3 amino acids: CSAQAGGAHTQYF. The CDR3, as DNA: TGCAGTGCCCAGGCGGGGGGGGCCCATACGCAGTATTTT.

This rearrangement joins TRBV27 to TRBJ1-1, with a weak D call TRBD1 (5 bases). Germline loops: CDR1 MNHEY, CDR2 SMNVEV (reference sequence). This CDR3 spans 14 amino acids. Trimming took off 8 bases at V and 1 base at J, with 14 bases between the two ends. CDR3 sequence (DNA): TGTGCCAGCCGTAATGGTGGGGGGAACACTGAAGCTTTCTTT. It is translated as CASRNGGGNTEAFF.

The J gene is TRBJ1-5, the V gene TRBV2; the D is unclear. Per germline, CDR1 SNHLY and CDR2 FYNNEI. The length of the CDR3 is 14 residues. Trimming left V 7 bases short and J 2 bases short, with 12 bases between. CDR3 nucleotide sequence: TGTGCCAGCACTGGCCAGGTCCGCAATCAGCCCCAGCATTTT. This translates into CASTGQVRNQPQHF.

This chain connects TRBV5-5 to TRBJ2-2; 8 nucleotides match TRBD1. CDR3 size: 19 residues. J lost 7 bases, V lost 0 bases, and 17 bases had no gene match. Germline lookup yields CDR1 SGHKS and CDR2 YYEKEE (reference sequence). CDR3 amino acids: CASSLVMLGGTGSYGELFF. The CDR3 coding sequence is TGTGCCAGCAGCTTGGTAATGTTAGGTGGGACAGGTTCCTACGGGGAGCTGTTTTTT.